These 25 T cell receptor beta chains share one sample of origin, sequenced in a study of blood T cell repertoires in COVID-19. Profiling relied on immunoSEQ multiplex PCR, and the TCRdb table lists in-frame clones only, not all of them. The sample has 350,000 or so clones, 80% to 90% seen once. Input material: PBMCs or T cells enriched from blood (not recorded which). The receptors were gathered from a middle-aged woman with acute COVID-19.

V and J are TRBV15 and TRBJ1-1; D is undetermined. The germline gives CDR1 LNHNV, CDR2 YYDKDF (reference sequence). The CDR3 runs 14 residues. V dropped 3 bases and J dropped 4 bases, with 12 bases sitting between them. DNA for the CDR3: TGTGCCACCAGCAGCCTTTGGCGAGGCACTGAAGCTTTCTTT. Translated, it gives CATSSLWRGTEAFF.

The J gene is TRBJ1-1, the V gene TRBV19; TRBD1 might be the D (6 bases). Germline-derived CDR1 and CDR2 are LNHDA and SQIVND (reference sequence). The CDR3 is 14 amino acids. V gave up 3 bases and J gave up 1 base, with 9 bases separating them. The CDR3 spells CASSIQGTNTEAFF. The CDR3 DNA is TGTGCCAGTAGTATCCAGGGGACGAACACTGAAGCTTTCTTT.

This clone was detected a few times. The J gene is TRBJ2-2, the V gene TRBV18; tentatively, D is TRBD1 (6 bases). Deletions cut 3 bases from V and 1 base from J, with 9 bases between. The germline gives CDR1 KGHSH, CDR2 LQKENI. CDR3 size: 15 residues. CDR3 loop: CASSPGTLNTGELFF. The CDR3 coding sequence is TGTGCCAGCTCACCCGGGACACTGAACACCGGGGAGCTGTTTTTT.

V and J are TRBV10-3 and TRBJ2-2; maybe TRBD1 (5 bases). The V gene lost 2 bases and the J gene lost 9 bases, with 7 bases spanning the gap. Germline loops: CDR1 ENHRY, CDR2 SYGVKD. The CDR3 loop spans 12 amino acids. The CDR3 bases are TGTGCCATCAGTGAGGGGGCGCGGGAGCTGTTTTTT. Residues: CAISEGARELFF.

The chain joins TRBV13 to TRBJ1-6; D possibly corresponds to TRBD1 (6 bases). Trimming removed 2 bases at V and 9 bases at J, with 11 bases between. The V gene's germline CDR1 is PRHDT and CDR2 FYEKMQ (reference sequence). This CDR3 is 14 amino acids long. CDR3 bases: TGTGCCAGCAGCTTACAGGGGTCAGCTTCACCCCTCCACTTT. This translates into CASSLQGSASPLHF. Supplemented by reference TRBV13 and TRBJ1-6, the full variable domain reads AAGVIQSPRHLIKEKRETATLKCYPIPRHDTVYWYQQGPGQDPQFLISFYEKMQSDKGSIPDRFSAQQFSDYHSELNMSSLELGDSALYFCASSLQGSASPLHFGNGTRLTVT.

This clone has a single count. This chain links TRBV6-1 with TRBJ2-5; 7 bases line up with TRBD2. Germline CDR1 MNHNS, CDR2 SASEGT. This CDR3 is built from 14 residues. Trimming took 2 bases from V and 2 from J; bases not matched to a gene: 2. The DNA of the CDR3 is TGTGCCAGCAGTGAACAGCGGGGACAAGAGACCCAGTACTTC. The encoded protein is CASSEQRGQETQYF.

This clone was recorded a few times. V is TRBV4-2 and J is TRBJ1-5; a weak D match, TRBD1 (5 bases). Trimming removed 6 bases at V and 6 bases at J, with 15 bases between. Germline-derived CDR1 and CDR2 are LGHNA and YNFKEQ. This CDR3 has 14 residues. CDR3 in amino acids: CASRLGVGAQPQHF. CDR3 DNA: TGTGCCAGCAGACTTGGGGTAGGGGCTCAGCCCCAGCATTTT.

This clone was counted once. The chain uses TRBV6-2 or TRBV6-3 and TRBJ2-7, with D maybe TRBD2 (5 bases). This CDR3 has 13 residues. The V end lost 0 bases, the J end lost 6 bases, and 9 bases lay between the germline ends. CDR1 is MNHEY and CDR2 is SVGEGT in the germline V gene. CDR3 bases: TGTGCCAGCAGTTACTCTGGAGGTCCCGAGCAGTACTTC. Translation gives CASSYSGGPEQYF.

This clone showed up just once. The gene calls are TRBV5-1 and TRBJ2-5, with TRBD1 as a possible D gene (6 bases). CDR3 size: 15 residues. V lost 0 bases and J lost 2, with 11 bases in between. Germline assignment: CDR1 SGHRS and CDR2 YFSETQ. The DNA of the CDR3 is TGCGCCAGCAGCTTGGCCCGACAGGTTCAAGAGACCCAGTACTTC. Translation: CASSLARQVQETQYF.

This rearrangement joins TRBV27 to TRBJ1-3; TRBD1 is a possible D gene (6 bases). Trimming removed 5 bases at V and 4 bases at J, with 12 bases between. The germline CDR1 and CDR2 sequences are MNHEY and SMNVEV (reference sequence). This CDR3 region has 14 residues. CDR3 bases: TGTGCCAGCAGTCTCACGGACAGAGGAAACACCATATATTTT. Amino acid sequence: CASSLTDRGNTIYF.

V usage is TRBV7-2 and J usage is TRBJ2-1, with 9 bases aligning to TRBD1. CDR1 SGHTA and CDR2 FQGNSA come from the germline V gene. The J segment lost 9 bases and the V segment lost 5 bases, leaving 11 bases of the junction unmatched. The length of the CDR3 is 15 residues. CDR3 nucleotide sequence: TGTGCCAGCAGCCAATCGGGACAGGGCGTTGGTGAGCAGTTCTTC. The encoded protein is CASSQSGQGVGEQFF. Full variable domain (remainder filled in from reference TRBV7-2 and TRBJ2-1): GAGVSQSPSNKVTEKGKDVELRCDPISGHTALYWYRQSLGQGLEFLIYFQGNSAPDKSGLPSDRFSAERTGGSVSTLTIQRTQQEDSAVYLCASSQSGQGVGEQFFGPGTRLTVL.

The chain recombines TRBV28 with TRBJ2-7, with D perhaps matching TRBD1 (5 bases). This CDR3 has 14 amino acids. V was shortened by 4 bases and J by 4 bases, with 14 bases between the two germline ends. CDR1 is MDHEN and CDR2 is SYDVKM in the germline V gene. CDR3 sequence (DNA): TGTGCCAGCAGTTCTCTTAGTAGGGGTTACGAGCAGTACTTC. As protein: CASSSLSRGYEQYF.

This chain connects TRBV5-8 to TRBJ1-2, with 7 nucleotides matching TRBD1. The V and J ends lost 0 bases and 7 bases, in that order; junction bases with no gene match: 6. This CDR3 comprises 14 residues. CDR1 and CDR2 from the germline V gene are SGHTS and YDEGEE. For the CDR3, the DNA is TGTGCCAGCAGCTTGGTGAAGGGGGCGCTTGGCTACACCTTC. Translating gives CASSLVKGALGYTF.

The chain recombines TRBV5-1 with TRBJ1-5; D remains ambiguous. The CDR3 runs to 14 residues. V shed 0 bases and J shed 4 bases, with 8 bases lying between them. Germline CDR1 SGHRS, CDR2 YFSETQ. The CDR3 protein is CASSLGRGNQPQHF. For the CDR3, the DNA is TGCGCCAGCAGCTTGGGACGGGGAAATCAGCCCCAGCATTTT.

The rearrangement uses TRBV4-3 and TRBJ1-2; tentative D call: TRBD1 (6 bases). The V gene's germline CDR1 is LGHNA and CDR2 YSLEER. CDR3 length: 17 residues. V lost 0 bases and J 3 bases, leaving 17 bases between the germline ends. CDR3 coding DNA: TGCGCCAGCAGCCAAGATCAGGGGACAAGGCTTTACTATGGCTACACCTTC. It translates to CASSQDQGTRLYYGYTF.

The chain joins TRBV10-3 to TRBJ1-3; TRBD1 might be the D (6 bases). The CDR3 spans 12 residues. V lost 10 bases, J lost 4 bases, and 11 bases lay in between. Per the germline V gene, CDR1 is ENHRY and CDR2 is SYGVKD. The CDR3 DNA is TGTGCCACCAGGACAGCGGGAAACACCATATATTTT. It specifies CATRTAGNTIYF.

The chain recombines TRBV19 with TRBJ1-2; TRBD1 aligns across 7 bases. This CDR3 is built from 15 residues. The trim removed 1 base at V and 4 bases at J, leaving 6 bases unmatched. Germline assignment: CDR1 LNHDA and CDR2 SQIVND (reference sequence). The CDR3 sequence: CASSIVSDRAYGYTF. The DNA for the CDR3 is TGTGCCAGTAGTATAGTGAGCGACAGGGCCTATGGCTACACCTTC. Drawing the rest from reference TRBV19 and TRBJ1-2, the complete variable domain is DGGITQSPKYLFRKEGQNVTLSCEQNLNHDAMYWYRQDPGQGLRLIYYSQIVNDFQKGDIAEGYSVSREKKESFPLTVTSAQKNPTAFYLCASSIVSDRAYGYTFGSGTRLTVV.

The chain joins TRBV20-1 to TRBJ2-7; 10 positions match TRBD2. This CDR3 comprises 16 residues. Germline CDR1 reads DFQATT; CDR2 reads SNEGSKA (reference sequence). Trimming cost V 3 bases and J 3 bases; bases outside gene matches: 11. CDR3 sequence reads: CSASGTSVLGRYEQYF. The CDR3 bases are TGCAGTGCTAGTGGGACTAGCGTATTAGGTCGCTACGAGCAGTACTTC.

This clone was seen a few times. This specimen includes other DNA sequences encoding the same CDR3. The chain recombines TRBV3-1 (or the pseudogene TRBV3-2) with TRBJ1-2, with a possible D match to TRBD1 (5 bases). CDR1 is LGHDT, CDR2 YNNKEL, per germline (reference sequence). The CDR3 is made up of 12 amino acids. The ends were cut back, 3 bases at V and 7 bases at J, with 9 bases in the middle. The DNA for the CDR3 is TGTGCCAGCAGCCAGGAAAGGGGTGGCTACACCTTC. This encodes CASSQERGGYTF.

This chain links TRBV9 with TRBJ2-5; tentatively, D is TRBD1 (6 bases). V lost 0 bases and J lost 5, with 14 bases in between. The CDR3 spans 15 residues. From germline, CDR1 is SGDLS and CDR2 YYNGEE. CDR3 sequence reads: CASSVDQGQGETQYF. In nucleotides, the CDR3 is TGTGCCAGCAGCGTAGATCAGGGTCAGGGGGAGACCCAGTACTTC.

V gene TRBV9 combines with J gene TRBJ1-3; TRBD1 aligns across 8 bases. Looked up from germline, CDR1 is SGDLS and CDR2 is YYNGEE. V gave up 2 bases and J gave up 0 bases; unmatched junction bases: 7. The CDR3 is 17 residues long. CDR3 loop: CASSVGQGIVSGNTIYF. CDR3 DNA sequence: TGTGCCAGCAGCGTCGGACAGGGAATTGTCTCTGGAAACACCATATATTTT.

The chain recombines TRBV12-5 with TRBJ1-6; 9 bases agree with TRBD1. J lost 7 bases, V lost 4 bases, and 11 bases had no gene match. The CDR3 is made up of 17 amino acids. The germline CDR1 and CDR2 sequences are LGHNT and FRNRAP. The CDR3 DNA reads TGTGCTAGTGGTTCACCTAAGGACAGGGGATGGAATTCACCCCTCCACTTT. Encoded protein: CASGSPKDRGWNSPLHF.

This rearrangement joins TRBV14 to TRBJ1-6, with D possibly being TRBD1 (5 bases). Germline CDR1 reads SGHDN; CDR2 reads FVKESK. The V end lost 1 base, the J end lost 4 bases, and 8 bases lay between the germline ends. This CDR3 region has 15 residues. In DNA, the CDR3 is TGTGCCAGCAGCCAAGCAGGGAAATATAATTCACCCCTCCACTTT. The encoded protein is CASSQAGKYNSPLHF.

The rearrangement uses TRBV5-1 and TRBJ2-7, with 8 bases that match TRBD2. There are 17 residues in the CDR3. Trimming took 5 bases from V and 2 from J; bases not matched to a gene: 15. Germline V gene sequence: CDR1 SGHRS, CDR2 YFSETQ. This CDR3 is CASRLTPTSGGTYEQYF. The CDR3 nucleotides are TGCGCCAGCAGGTTGACCCCCACTAGCGGCGGAACCTACGAGCAGTACTTC.

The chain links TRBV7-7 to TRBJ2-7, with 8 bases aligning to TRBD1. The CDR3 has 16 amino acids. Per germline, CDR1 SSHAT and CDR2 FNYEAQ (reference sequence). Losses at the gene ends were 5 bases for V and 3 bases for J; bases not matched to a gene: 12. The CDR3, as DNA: TGTGCCAGCAGCCCCTCCCCGGACAGGGCAGGCTACGAGCAGTACTTC. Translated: CASSPSPDRAGYEQYF.